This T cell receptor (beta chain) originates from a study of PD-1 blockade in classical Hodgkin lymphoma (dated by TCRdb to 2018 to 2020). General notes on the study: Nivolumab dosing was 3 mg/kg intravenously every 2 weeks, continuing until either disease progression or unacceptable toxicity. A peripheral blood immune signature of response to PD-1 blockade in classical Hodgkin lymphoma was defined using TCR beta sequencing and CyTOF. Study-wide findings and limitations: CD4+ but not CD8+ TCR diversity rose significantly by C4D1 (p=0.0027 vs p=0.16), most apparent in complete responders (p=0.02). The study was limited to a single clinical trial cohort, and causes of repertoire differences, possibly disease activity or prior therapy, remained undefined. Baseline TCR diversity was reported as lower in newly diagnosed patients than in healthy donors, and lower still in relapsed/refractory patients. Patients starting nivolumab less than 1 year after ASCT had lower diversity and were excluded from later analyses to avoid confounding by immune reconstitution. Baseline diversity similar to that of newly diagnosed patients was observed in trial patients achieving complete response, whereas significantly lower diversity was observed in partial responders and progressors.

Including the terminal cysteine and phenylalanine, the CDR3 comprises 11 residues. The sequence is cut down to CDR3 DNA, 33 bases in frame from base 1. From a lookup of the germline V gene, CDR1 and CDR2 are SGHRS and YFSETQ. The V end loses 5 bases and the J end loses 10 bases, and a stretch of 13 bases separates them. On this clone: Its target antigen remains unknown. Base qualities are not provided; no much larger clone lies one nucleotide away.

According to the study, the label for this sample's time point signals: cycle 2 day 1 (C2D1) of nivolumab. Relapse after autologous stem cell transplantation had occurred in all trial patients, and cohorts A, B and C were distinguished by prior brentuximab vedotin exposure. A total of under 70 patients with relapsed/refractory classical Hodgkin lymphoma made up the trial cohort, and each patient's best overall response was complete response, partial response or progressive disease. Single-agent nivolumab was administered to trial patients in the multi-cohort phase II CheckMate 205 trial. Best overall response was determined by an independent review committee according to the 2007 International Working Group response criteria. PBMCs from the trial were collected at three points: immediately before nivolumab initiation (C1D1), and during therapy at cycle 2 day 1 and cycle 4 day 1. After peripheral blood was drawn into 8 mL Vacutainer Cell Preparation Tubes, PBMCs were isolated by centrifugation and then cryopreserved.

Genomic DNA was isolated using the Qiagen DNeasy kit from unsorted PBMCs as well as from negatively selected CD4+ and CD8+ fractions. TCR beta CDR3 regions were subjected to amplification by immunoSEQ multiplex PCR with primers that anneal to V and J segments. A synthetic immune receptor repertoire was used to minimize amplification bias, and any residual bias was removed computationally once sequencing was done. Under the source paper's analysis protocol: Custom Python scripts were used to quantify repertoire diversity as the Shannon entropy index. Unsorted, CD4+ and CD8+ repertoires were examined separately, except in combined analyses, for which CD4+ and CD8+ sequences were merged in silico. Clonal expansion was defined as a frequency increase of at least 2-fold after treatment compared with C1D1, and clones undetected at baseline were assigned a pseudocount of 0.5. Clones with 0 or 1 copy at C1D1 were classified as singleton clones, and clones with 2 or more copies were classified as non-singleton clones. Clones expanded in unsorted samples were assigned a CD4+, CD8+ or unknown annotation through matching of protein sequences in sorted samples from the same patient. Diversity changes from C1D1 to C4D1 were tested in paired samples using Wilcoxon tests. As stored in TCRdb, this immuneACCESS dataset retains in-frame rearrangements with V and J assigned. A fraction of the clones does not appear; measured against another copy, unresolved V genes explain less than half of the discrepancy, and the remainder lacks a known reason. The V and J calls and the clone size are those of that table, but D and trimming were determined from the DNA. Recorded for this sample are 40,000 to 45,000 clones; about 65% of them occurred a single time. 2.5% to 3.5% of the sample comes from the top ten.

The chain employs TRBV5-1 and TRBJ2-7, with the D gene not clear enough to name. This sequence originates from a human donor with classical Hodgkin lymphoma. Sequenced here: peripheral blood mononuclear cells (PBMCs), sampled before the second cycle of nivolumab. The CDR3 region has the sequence CASRSVIFQYF. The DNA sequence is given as TGCGCCAGCAGATCAGTGATTTTTCAGTACTTC.